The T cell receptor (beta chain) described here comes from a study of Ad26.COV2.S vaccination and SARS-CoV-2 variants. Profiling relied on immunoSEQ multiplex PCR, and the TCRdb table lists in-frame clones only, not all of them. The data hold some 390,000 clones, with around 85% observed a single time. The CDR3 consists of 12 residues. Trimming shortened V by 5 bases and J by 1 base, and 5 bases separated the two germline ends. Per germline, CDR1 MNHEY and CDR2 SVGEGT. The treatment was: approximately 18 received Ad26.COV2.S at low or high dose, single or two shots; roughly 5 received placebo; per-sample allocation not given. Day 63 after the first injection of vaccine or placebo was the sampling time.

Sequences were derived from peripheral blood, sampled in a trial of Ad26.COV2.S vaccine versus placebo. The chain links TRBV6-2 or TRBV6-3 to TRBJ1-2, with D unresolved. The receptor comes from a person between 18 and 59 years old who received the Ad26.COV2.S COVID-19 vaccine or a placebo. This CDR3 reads CASSRINYGYTF. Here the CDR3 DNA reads TGTGCCAGCAGTAGGATTAACTATGGCTACACCTTC.